This T cell receptor beta chain was recovered during a study of control samples from healthy donors and cancer patients. Repertoires were generated with immunoSEQ multiplex PCR, while TCRdb's copy carries only in-frame clones and drops some. This table holds roughly 150,000 clones, around nine tenths found once. Germline-derived CDR1 and CDR2 are MNHEY and SVGEGT. With V trimmed by 4 bases and J by 2 bases, 3 bases remained unmatched. This CDR3 is 14 amino acids long. Input material: blood. This TCR came from a woman in her 30s in good health. This sequence joins TRBV6-2 or TRBV6-3 and TRBJ2-7; TRBD2 matches at 9 bases. CDR3 sequence: CASSWREGPYEQYF. DNA for the CDR3: TGTGCCAGCAGTTGGCGGGAGGGCCCCTACGAGCAGTACTTC.